Following are 32 T cell receptor beta chains from one sample sequenced in a study of blood T cell repertoires in COVID-19. The table came from immunoSEQ multiplex PCR; TCRdb's copy has only in-frame clones and leaves some out. The table includes tens of thousands of clones, approximately 91% detected once. The sequenced sample was peripheral blood. These receptors were taken from a man aged 70-80 years with acute or convalescent COVID-19.

The rearrangement links TRBV15 to TRBJ2-5, with TRBD1 identical over 10 bases. From germline, CDR1 is LNHNV and CDR2 YYDKDF (reference sequence). The trim removed 1 base at V and 4 bases at J, leaving 6 bases unmatched. There are 16 residues in the CDR3. The CDR3 DNA is TGTGCCACCAGCAGAGTGGGACAGGGGAATACAGAGACCCAGTACTTC. Its protein is CATSRVGQGNTETQYF.

The rearrangement uses TRBV29-1 and TRBJ1-4; D perhaps matches TRBD1 (6 bases). The V and J ends lost 3 bases and 3 bases respectively, with 8 bases between them. This CDR3 has 13 amino acids. Germline V gene sequence: CDR1 SQVTM, CDR2 ANQGSEA. CDR3 sequence: CSVEDSSNEKLFF. The DNA for the CDR3 is TGCAGCGTTGAGGACAGTTCTAATGAAAAACTGTTTTTT. The variable domain in full, with the rest retrieved from reference TRBV29-1 and TRBJ1-4, is SAVISQKPSRDICQRGTSLTIQCQVDSQVTMMFWYRQQPGQSLTLIATANQGSEATYESGFVIDKFPISRPNLTFSTLTVSNMSPEDSSIYLCSVEDSSNEKLFFGSGTQLSVL.

The V call is TRBV6-5, the J call TRBJ2-3, with D possibly TRBD1 on 5 matching bases. The length of the CDR3 is 16 residues. Germline V lookup: CDR1 MNHEY, CDR2 SVGAGI. Trimming stripped 2 bases from V and 0 bases from J, with 12 bases between. This CDR3 is CASSYRDSPSTDTQYF. CDR3 nucleotide sequence: TGTGCCAGCAGTTACCGAGACAGTCCTAGCACAGATACGCAGTATTTT.

This sequence joins TRBV4-3 and TRBJ2-3, with 9 nucleotides matching TRBD2. This CDR3 contains 18 residues. After removal of 0 bases from V and 0 bases from J, the junction contained 7 bases not matched to a gene. CDR1 and CDR2 from the germline V gene are LGHNA and YSLEER. In DNA form, the CDR3 reads TGCGCCAGCAGCCAAGATCTTTTCACTAGCGGGAGCACAGATACGCAGTATTTT. Protein: CASSQDLFTSGSTDTQYF.

The V call is TRBV30, the J call TRBJ1-1, with D perhaps matching TRBD1 (6 bases). This CDR3 region has 14 residues. V was trimmed by 3 bases and J by 1 base, leaving 12 bases between them. Germline CDR1 reads GTSNPN; CDR2 reads SVGIG (reference sequence). The CDR3 sequence is CAWRESGANTEAFF. The CDR3 nucleotides read TGTGCCTGGAGGGAGTCAGGGGCGAACACTGAAGCTTTCTTT.

The chain joins TRBV10-3 to TRBJ1-6; D possibly corresponds to TRBD1 (5 bases). The germline V and J ends were trimmed by 6 bases and 8 bases, with 17 bases remaining between them. Germline V gene data show CDR1 as ENHRY and CDR2 as SYGVKD. The CDR3 covers 15 residues. This CDR3 is CAISHQGAQDSPLHF. DNA for the CDR3: TGTGCCATCAGCCACCAGGGCGCCCAGGATTCACCCCTCCACTTT.

DNA for the CDR3: TGTGCCACGATAAGGGGGGGGAACACCGGGGAGCTGTTTTTT. Protein sequence: CATIRGGNTGELFF. The chain carries TRBV28 and TRBJ2-2, with D perhaps TRBD2 (7 bases). In germline, CDR1 is MDHEN, CDR2 SYDVKM. Trimming shortened V by 10 bases and J by 1 base, and 13 bases separated the two germline ends. There are 14 residues in the CDR3.

The chain is built from TRBV12-2 and TRBJ1-6. TRBV12-2 is labeled a pseudogene. The CDR3 runs 16 residues. The chain's CDR3 is CASRLGGPINNSPLHF. The DNA of the CDR3 is TGTGCAAGTCGCTTAGGCGGCCCAATTAATAATTCACCCCTCCACTTT.

The genes are TRBV2 and TRBJ2-7; 7 nucleotides agree with TRBD1. Germline V gene sequence: CDR1 SNHLY, CDR2 FYNNEI. This CDR3 is built from 13 residues. Trimming removed 9 bases from V and 7 bases from J; junction bases left unmatched: 12. CDR3: CARGAEGAGEQYF. CDR3 coding DNA: TGTGCCAGGGGGGCAGAGGGGGCCGGGGAGCAGTACTTC.

The chain carries TRBV29-1 and TRBJ2-2; tentative D call: TRBD1 (6 bases). CDR3 length: 14 amino acids. Germline lookup yields CDR1 SQVTM and CDR2 ANQGSEA. V lost 7 bases to trimming and J lost 2 bases, with 14 bases between them. In nucleotides, the CDR3 is TGCAGCGGCTCCCCCAGGGGAAACACCGGGGAGCTGTTTTTT. As protein: CSGSPRGNTGELFF.

This chain links TRBV18 with TRBJ1-1; D might be TRBD1 (6 bases). The germline gives CDR1 KGHSH, CDR2 LQKENI. V lost 6 bases and J lost 2, with 13 bases in between. CDR3 length: 14 residues. The CDR3 bases are TGTGCCAGCTCCGTGGGGGGGGCCAACACTGAAGCTTTCTTT. It translates to CASSVGGANTEAFF.

The chain is built from TRBV3-1 (or the pseudogene TRBV3-2) and TRBJ2-5, with 7 positions matching TRBD2. V lost 2 bases, J lost 5 bases, and 2 bases stayed unmatched. This CDR3 spans 13 amino acids. In germline, CDR1 is LGHDT, CDR2 YNNKEL (reference sequence). The CDR3 region has the DNA TGTGCCAGCAGCCAAATGCGGGGGGAGACCCAGTACTTC. Translated, it gives CASSQMRGETQYF.

The chain recombines TRBV6-5 with TRBJ2-7, with D possibly TRBD2 on 6 matching bases. The CDR3 has 15 amino acids. Deletions cut 6 bases from V and 2 bases from J, with 17 bases between. CDR1 and CDR2 (germline): MNHEY, SVGAGI. CDR3 bases: TGTGCCAGCAGCCCAGCCGGGACTGGAACCTACGAGCAGTACTTC. Translation gives CASSPAGTGTYEQYF.

CDR3 protein: CASIEGTSYNEQFF. For the CDR3, the DNA is TGCGCCAGCATTGAGGGAACGTCCTACAATGAGCAGTTCTTC. The chain is built from TRBV5-1 and TRBJ2-1, with D maybe TRBD2 (5 bases). This CDR3 has 14 amino acids. In germline, CDR1 is SGHRS, CDR2 YFSETQ. V lost 6 bases and J lost 1, with 11 bases in between. The whole variable domain, filled in from reference TRBV5-1 and TRBJ2-1, reads KAGVTQTPRYLIKTRGQQVTLSCSPISGHRSVSWYQQTPGQGLQFLFEYFSETQRNKGNFPGRFSGRQFSNSRSEMNVSTLELGDSALYLCASIEGTSYNEQFFGPGTRLTVL.

As to this clone: Within the sample, other DNA sequences also encode this same CDR3. The V call is TRBV9, the J call TRBJ2-7; TRBD1 aligns across 12 bases. V trimming: 3 bases; J trimming: 3 bases; junction bases outside the gene matches: 4. CDR1 and CDR2 (germline): SGDLS, YYNGEE. CDR3 size: 15 residues. The CDR3 nucleotides read TGTGCCAGCAGCGCGGGGACAGGGGGCTTCTACGAGCAGTACTTC. Translation: CASSAGTGGFYEQYF.

This clone was counted once. J is TRBJ2-6 and V is TRBV7-8; 7 positions agree with TRBD2. Germline-derived CDR1 and CDR2 are SGHVS and FQNEAQ. The CDR3 is 18 residues long. V gave up 1 base and J gave up 0 bases; unmatched junction bases: 6. This chain's CDR3 is CASSLVGGWSSGANVLTF. The CDR3 DNA follows: TGTGCCAGCAGCTTAGTGGGGGGGTGGAGCTCTGGGGCCAACGTCCTGACTTTC.

This chain uses TRBV5-1 with TRBJ2-5, with D uncertain. Germline CDR1 is SGHRS and CDR2 is YFSETQ. There are 12 residues in the CDR3. Trimming removed 3 bases at V and 1 base at J, with 4 bases between. CDR3 nucleotides: TGCGCCAGCAGCTGGAGCCAAGAGACCCAGTACTTC. Translating gives CASSWSQETQYF.

This rearrangement joins TRBV21-1 to TRBJ2-1; TRBD1 reflects the table's D call only, with no check against the DNA. TRBV21-1 is a pseudogene locus. This CDR3 contains 15 residues. CDR3 loop: CASSKEGQALNEQFF. DNA for the CDR3: TGTGCCAGCAGCAAAGAGGGACAGGCTCTCAATGAGCAGTTCTTC.

The rearrangement links TRBV5-1 to TRBJ1-6; a possible D gene is TRBD1 (6 bases). This CDR3 has 16 residues. V lost 2 bases, J lost 0 bases, and 9 bases lay in between. The germline V gene encodes CDR1 SGHRS and CDR2 YFSETQ. CDR3 DNA sequence: TGCGCCAGCAGCTTTGGACAGAGCTCCTATAATTCACCCCTCCACTTT. Its translation: CASSFGQSSYNSPLHF.

This sequence joins TRBV7-2 and TRBJ1-5; 8 bases map to TRBD1. This CDR3 comprises 14 residues. CDR1 and CDR2 (germline): SGHTA, FQGNSA. The V gene end was trimmed by 5 bases and the J gene end by 9 bases; junction bases not matched to a gene: 9. The CDR3 spells CASSPDRGIGPQHF. The CDR3 DNA sequence: TGTGCCAGCAGCCCTGACAGGGGCATTGGGCCCCAGCATTTT.

CDR3 amino acids: CASSRAGVTSGNTIYF. The CDR3 coding sequence is TGTGCCAGCAGTCGCGCGGGGGTCACCTCTGGAAACACCATATATTTT. The chain joins TRBV7-2 to TRBJ1-3; D perhaps matches TRBD1 (5 bases). CDR1 SGHTA and CDR2 FQGNSA come from the germline V gene. Trimming took 6 bases from V and 0 from J, leaving 15 bases between them. The CDR3 loop spans 16 amino acids. Using reference TRBV7-2 and TRBJ1-3 for the parts outside the CDR3, the full variable domain is GAGVSQSPSNKVTEKGKDVELRCDPISGHTALYWYRQSLGQGLEFLIYFQGNSAPDKSGLPSDRFSAERTGGSVSTLTIQRTQQEDSAVYLCASSRAGVTSGNTIYFGEGSWLTVV.

The chain joins TRBV30 to TRBJ1-2; 8 positions agree with TRBD1. Germline CDR1 is GTSNPN and CDR2 is SVGIG (reference sequence). Unmatched junction bases numbered 2, after V lost 5 bases and J lost 3 bases. The CDR3 is 12 residues long. The CDR3 DNA is TGTGCCTGGGCAGGGGGCGACTATGGCTACACCTTC. Its protein product is CAWAGGDYGYTF.

This clone was recorded only once. The gene calls are TRBV5-4 and TRBJ2-1; TRBD2 is a possible D gene (6 bases). The ends were cut back, 1 base at V and 9 bases at J, with 11 bases in the middle. CDR3 size: 13 residues. Germline V lookup: CDR1 SGHNT, CDR2 YYREEE (reference sequence). The CDR3, as DNA: TGTGCCAGCAGCTTGTCCGGGCGGGGTGAGCAGTTCTTC. Its translation: CASSLSGRGEQFF.

The J gene is TRBJ1-2, the V gene TRBV7-9, with 7 positions matching TRBD1. Per the germline V gene, CDR1 is SEHNR and CDR2 is FQNEAQ (reference sequence). Trimming cost V 1 base and J 9 bases; bases outside gene matches: 5. There are 13 residues in the CDR3. CDR3 sequence: CASSLGQGLSYTF. The CDR3, as DNA: TGTGCCAGCAGCTTAGGACAGGGTCTAAGCTACACCTTC.

The genes are TRBV11-2 and TRBJ2-2, with D possibly TRBD2 on 7 matching bases. Germline V gene lookup returns CDR1 SGHAT and CDR2 FQNNGV. Trimming took 4 bases from V and 3 from J, leaving 15 bases between them. The CDR3 consists of 16 residues. The CDR3 here is CASSSYGGPDTGELFF. The CDR3 region has the DNA TGTGCCAGCAGCTCCTACGGGGGGCCGGACACCGGGGAGCTGTTTTTT. The full variable domain, with the rest looked up from reference TRBV11-2 and TRBJ2-2, is EAGVAQSPRYKIIEKRQSVAFWCNPISGHATLYWYQQILGQGPKLLIQFQNNGVVDDSQLPKDRFSAERLKGVDSTLKIQPAKLEDSAVYLCASSSYGGPDTGELFFGEGSRLTVL.

The chain combines TRBV2 with TRBJ1-4; TRBD1 matches at 7 bases. With 4 bases clipped from V and 0 bases from J, the junction kept 2 bases outside the gene matches. This CDR3 is built from 15 residues. Germline values: CDR1 SNHLY, CDR2 FYNNEI. The CDR3 DNA is TGTGCCAGCAGTGCCCAGGGGGCAACTAATGAAAAACTGTTTTTT. This translates into CASSAQGATNEKLFF.

The gene calls are TRBV21-1 and TRBJ2-3; the table's D call of TRBD2 was not tested on the DNA. TRBV21-1 is listed as a pseudogene. The CDR3 has 17 amino acids. CDR3 sequence: CASSKALAGLAPGTQYF. The CDR3 DNA sequence: TGTGCCAGCAGCAAAGCCTTAGCGGGGCTGGCCCCGGGTACGCAGTATTTT.

This chain connects TRBV14 to TRBJ2-2, with 8 bases that match TRBD1. The CDR3 totals 16 residues. V was clipped by 2 bases and J by 2 bases; unmatched bases: 4. Germline V CDR1 and CDR2: SGHDN, FVKESK. CDR3 bases: TGTGCCAGCAGCCAATGGACAGGGATTAACACCGGGGAGCTGTTTTTT. Translated, it gives CASSQWTGINTGELFF.

The V and J genes are TRBV7-2 and TRBJ2-2, with D possibly matching TRBD1 (6 bases). Looked up from germline, CDR1 is SGHTA and CDR2 is FQGNSA. V lost 2 bases to trimming and J lost 2 bases, with 12 bases between them. The CDR3 totals 16 residues. The CDR3 DNA reads TGTGCCAGCAGCTTAATGCAGGGGATTAACACCGGGGAGCTGTTTTTT. It codes for CASSLMQGINTGELFF.

This clone was seen a few times. This sequence joins TRBV5-4 and TRBJ2-1; the match to TRBD2 covers 11 bases. CDR1 is SGHNT and CDR2 is YYREEE in the germline V gene (reference sequence). V shed 0 bases, J shed 4 bases, and the junction held 6 bases outside the gene matches. CDR3 size: 17 residues. CDR3 sequence (DNA): TGTGCCAGCAGCTTGGCCAAATTAGCGGGGGGGTACAATGAGCAGTTCTTC. Its protein product is CASSLAKLAGGYNEQFF.

The V call is TRBV6-4, the J call TRBJ1-2; tentative D call: TRBD1 (5 bases). V was shortened by 8 bases and J by 4 bases, with 20 bases between the two germline ends. Germline V lookup: CDR1 MRHNA, CDR2 SNTAGT. The CDR3 covers 15 residues. The CDR3 nucleotides are TGTGCCAGCCGGGACCCCCGGGGGATAACCTATGGCTACACCTTC. It yields the protein CASRDPRGITYGYTF.

V gene TRBV6-2 or TRBV6-3 combines with J gene TRBJ2-1; 9 positions agree with TRBD2. Germline V gene sequence: CDR1 MNHEY, CDR2 SVGEGT. The J segment lost 11 bases and the V segment lost 2 bases, leaving 7 bases of the junction unmatched. The length of the CDR3 is 14 residues. CDR3 loop: CASSYSGGSLQQFF. Written as DNA, the CDR3 is TGTGCCAGCAGTTACAGCGGGGGGTCTCTACAGCAGTTCTTC.